A selection of T cell receptor beta chains follows, all from one sample in a study of PD-1 blockade in classical Hodgkin lymphoma. Assay used: immunoSEQ multiplex PCR; TCRdb lists only in-frame clones, some missing. The data contain 25,000 to 30,000 clones, roughly 80% of them singletons. The sequenced sample was CD4+ T cells from blood, obtained at baseline. The origin of the receptors is a human donor with classical Hodgkin lymphoma. Both conserved end residues are part of each CDR3. A D gene is named only where the DNA matches it firmly. Rows may omit the clone size; those that give it use once, few, many or a size class.

cdr3_nt | cdr3_aa | clone_size | j_call | v_call | d_call
TGCAGCGCCACCGGGACTAGCGGGGGAAGGGGTTTCGGGCAGTTCTTC | CSATGTSGGRGFGQFF | . | TRBJ2-1 | TRBV29-1 | TRBD2
TGTGCCAGCAGCCAAGATGGTTCTGGAAACACCATATATTTT | CASSQDGSGNTIYF | . | TRBJ1-3 | TRBV14 | .
TGTGCCATCAGTGAGTCGGGGGTCCACTACGAGCAGTACTTC | CAISESGVHYEQYF | . | TRBJ2-7 | TRBV10-3 | .
TGTGCCAGCAGCTCCACCATTGATGGGAACACCATATATTTT | CASSSTIDGNTIYF | few | TRBJ1-3 | TRBV11-2 | .
TGCGCCAGCAGCTCAAACAGGGGGGGCTACGAGCAGTACTTC | CASSSNRGGYEQYF | . | TRBJ2-7 | TRBV5-1 | .
TGTGCCAGCAGCGTAGTTCCAGGGGGCCGCTACAATGAGCAGTTCTTC | CASSVVPGGRYNEQFF | . | TRBJ2-1 | TRBV9 | TRBD1
TGTGCCAGCAACTTGGGGGAAGAGACCCAGTACTTC | CASNLGEETQYF | . | TRBJ2-5 | TRBV28 | .
TGCAGCGGTGGCCGCGGACAGGGAGAGACCCAGTACTTC | CSGGRGQGETQYF | . | TRBJ2-5 | TRBV29-1 | TRBD1
TGCAGCGTTGAACGGGGACGCTATGGCTACACCTTC | CSVERGRYGYTF | . | TRBJ1-2 | TRBV29-1 | .
TGTGCCTGGAGCCGGGACAGGGGCATCTACGAGCAGTACTTC | CAWSRDRGIYEQYF | . | TRBJ2-7 | TRBV30 | TRBD1
TGTGCCAGCAGCTTGAGCCGGGGCTATGGCTACACCTTC | CASSLSRGYGYTF | few | TRBJ1-2 | TRBV5-4 | .
TGTGCCAGCAGTGAACGGTGGGACGGTCTCTATGGCTACACCTTC | CASSERWDGLYGYTF | . | TRBJ1-2 | TRBV6-1 | .
TGTGCCACCAGCCCCATCTGGGAGACCCAGTACTTC | CATSPIWETQYF | . | TRBJ2-5 | TRBV15 | .
TGTGCCAGCAGCGCCGGGACAGGGAGTCGGGAGACCCAGTACTTC | CASSAGTGSRETQYF | . | TRBJ2-5 | TRBV9 | TRBD1
TGTGCCAGCAGCTTGTACAGGGGTGAAAAACTGTTTTTT | CASSLYRGEKLFF | . | TRBJ1-4 | TRBV5-6 | TRBD1
TGTGCCAGCAGTTACTTCGTAAGGTCCTACGAGCAGTACTTC | CASSYFVRSYEQYF | . | TRBJ2-7 | TRBV6-6 | .
TGTGCCAGCAGTTTCTGGACTAGCGGGGGGGTAGAGACCCAGTACTTC | CASSFWTSGGVETQYF | . | TRBJ2-5 | TRBV27 | TRBD2
TGTGCCAGTATGGAACCAGGGGGAAAAGAGACCCAGTACTTC | CASMEPGGKETQYF | . | TRBJ2-5 | TRBV19 | TRBD1
TGTGCCAGCAGTTTAGATTCAGGGCTGAGTCAGCCCCAGCATTTT | CASSLDSGLSQPQHF | . | TRBJ1-5 | TRBV28 | .
TGTGCATCACGACTAGCGGGGGACTACAATGAGCAGTTCTTC | CASRLAGDYNEQFF | . | TRBJ2-1 | TRBV6-1 | TRBD2
TGTGCCGTCAAAGGACAGGGGGCGGGCTATGGCTACACCTTC | CAVKGQGAGYGYTF | . | TRBJ1-2 | TRBV19 | TRBD1
TGTGCCAGCAGTACATTCGGGGCAGGGGGCACGAATTCACCCCTCCACTTT | CASSTFGAGGTNSPLHF | . | TRBJ1-6 | TRBV2 | TRBD1
TGTGCCATCAGTCTCGGGAACACTGAAGCTTTCTTT | CAISLGNTEAFF | . | TRBJ1-1 | TRBV10-3 | .